These 25 T cell receptor beta chains came from one sample sequenced in a study of OX40 agonist ivuxolimab in advanced cancers. Assay used: immunoSEQ multiplex PCR; TCRdb lists only in-frame clones, some missing. This sample yields over 15,000 clones, of which around 83% are seen a single time; roughly 12% belongs to the top ten. This specimen was CD4+ or CD8+ T cells sorted from blood, taken in a trial of the OX40 agonist ivuxolimab. Every receptor here comes from an adult with an advanced solid tumor such as melanoma, head and neck, liver or kidney cancer.

The chain recombines TRBV18 with TRBJ1-1; the D is unclear. Germline values: CDR1 KGHSH, CDR2 LQKENI. CDR3 length: 12 amino acids. The germline V and J ends were trimmed by 6 bases and 8 bases, with 13 bases remaining between them. The CDR3 sequence: CASSSTRGEAFF. The CDR3 DNA reads as TGTGCCAGCTCTTCGACCCGCGGCGAAGCTTTCTTT.

The rearrangement uses TRBV20-1 and TRBJ2-5; D is unresolved. Germline V gene data show CDR1 as DFQATT and CDR2 as SNEGSKA (reference sequence). The CDR3 has 10 residues. V lost 6 bases and J lost 7, with 9 bases in between. Here the CDR3 reads CSALGTTQYF. The CDR3 DNA sequence: TGCAGTGCCCTTGGCACGACCCAGTACTTC.

The rearrangement links TRBV4-3 to TRBJ2-7, with 8 bases that match TRBD2. Germline values: CDR1 LGHNA, CDR2 YSLEER. The length of the CDR3 is 15 residues. V lost 1 base, J lost 4 bases, and 6 bases stayed unmatched. The CDR3 coding sequence is TGCGCCAGCAGCCAAGCGTGGGCGGGGGGATACGAGCAGTACTTC. Its translation: CASSQAWAGGYEQYF.

The sample holds one count of this clone. The V gene is TRBV19, the J gene TRBJ2-3, with unresolved D. The CDR3 is made up of 15 amino acids. V lost 3 bases and J lost 1, with 11 bases in between. Germline CDR1 is LNHDA and CDR2 is SQIVND (reference sequence). The chain's CDR3 is CASSIAKSRTDTQYF. The CDR3 coding sequence is TGTGCCAGTAGTATCGCTAAATCACGCACAGATACGCAGTATTTT.

This clone was detected only a few times. CDR3 DNA: TGTGCCAGCAGCAAAGCTACCGGGCTAAGGGCAAGGGTC. As protein: CASSKATGLRARV. The V gene is TRBV21-1, the J gene TRBJ2-7. TRBV21-1 has pseudogene status. The CDR3 spans 13 residues.

The V and J genes are TRBV28 and TRBJ1-4, with no clear D. V gave up 8 bases and J gave up 8 bases, with 12 bases separating them. The CDR3 consists of 12 residues. Per germline, CDR1 MDHEN and CDR2 SYDVKM. CDR3 bases: TGTGCCAGCGGGGTATTTCGAGAAAAACTGTTTTTT. Amino acids: CASGVFREKLFF.

Only a few counts were recorded for this clone. This sequence joins TRBV7-6 and TRBJ2-1; 8 bases line up with TRBD2. The CDR3 is 15 residues long. V gave up 5 bases and J gave up 4 bases; unmatched junction bases: 7. Looked up from germline, CDR1 is SGHVS and CDR2 is FNYEAQ. DNA for the CDR3: TGTGCCAGCAGCACCGGTAGCGGGAATTACAATGAGCAGTTCTTC. This translates into CASSTGSGNYNEQFF.

The genes are TRBV18 and TRBJ2-6, with D possibly matching TRBD1 (6 bases). The CDR3 covers 16 residues. Germline assignment: CDR1 KGHSH and CDR2 LQKENI. Deletions cut 4 bases from V and 2 bases from J, with 12 bases between. The CDR3 coding sequence is TGTGCCAGCTCACGCCAGGGGCGGCCTGGGGCCAACGTCCTGACTTTC. This encodes CASSRQGRPGANVLTF.

This clone is medium-sized (0.01 to 0.1%). J is TRBJ2-3 and V is TRBV9; unclear D gene. Trimming took 4 bases from V and 2 from J, leaving 20 bases between them. The CDR3 extends over 17 amino acids. Germline V gene lookup returns CDR1 SGDLS and CDR2 YYNGEE. CDR3 sequence: CASSPQGLRLDTDTQYF. The CDR3 coding sequence is TGTGCCAGCAGCCCCCAAGGTTTACGGTTGGACACAGATACGCAGTATTTT.

The chain recombines TRBV4-3 with TRBJ1-1; 8 nucleotides align to TRBD1. J gave up 8 bases and V 0 bases, and 2 bases lay outside the gene matches. Germline V gene lookup returns CDR1 LGHNA and CDR2 YSLEER. CDR3 length: 13 amino acids. The CDR3: CASSQDTGGEAFF. CDR3 in DNA: TGCGCCAGCAGCCAAGACACAGGGGGGGAAGCTTTCTTT.

This rearrangement joins TRBV7-8 to TRBJ1-2; no definite D call. The V end was cut by 1 base, the J end by 8 bases, with 11 bases between. The V gene's germline CDR1 is SGHVS and CDR2 FQNEAQ. CDR3 length: 13 amino acids. The DNA for the CDR3 is TGTGCCAGCAGCTTAGGGACCCTTGTAGGCTACACCTTC. Amino acid sequence: CASSLGTLVGYTF.

V is TRBV6-5 and J is TRBJ1-2, with D unclear. With 6 bases removed from V and 8 bases from J, the gap between germline ends came to 22 bases. The CDR3 is made up of 15 amino acids. Looked up from germline, CDR1 is MNHEY and CDR2 is SVGAGI. CDR3 bases: TGTGCCAGCAGCCCTAGGGTGGACGGTGGAAGGGGCTACACCTTC. Translation: CASSPRVDGGRGYTF.

The CDR3 DNA reads TGCGCCAGCAGTGACATCCCCGGACAGGGGTCCTACGAGCAGTACTTC. This gives the protein CASSDIPGQGSYEQYF. The V and J genes are TRBV10-2 and TRBJ2-7; the match to TRBD1 covers 9 bases. Per the germline V gene, CDR1 is WSHSY and CDR2 is SAAADI. Trimming at V came to 3 bases and at J to 1 base, leaving 7 bases not matched to a gene. The CDR3 runs 16 residues.

A single count supports this clone. The chain combines TRBV27 with TRBJ2-3; D might be TRBD2 (7 bases). Germline loops: CDR1 MNHEY, CDR2 SMNVEV (reference sequence). Trimming cost V 6 bases and J 4 bases, with 14 bases left between them. This CDR3 is 14 amino acids long. The CDR3 sequence: CASRPQGRADTQYF. CDR3 sequence (DNA): TGTGCCAGCAGACCCCAGGGGAGGGCAGATACGCAGTATTTT.

The chain carries TRBV19 and TRBJ1-5; D unclear. CDR1 is LNHDA and CDR2 is SQIVND in the germline V gene (reference sequence). The CDR3 spans 14 residues. V lost 0 bases and J 7 bases, leaving 10 bases between the germline ends. The CDR3 here is CASSIESSRQPQHF. Written as DNA, the CDR3 is TGTGCCAGTAGTATAGAATCATCTCGGCAGCCCCAGCATTTT.

V is TRBV6-5 and J is TRBJ2-1, with TRBD1 matching 8 bases. Unmatched junction bases numbered 5, after V lost 5 bases and J lost 8 bases. In germline, CDR1 is MNHEY, CDR2 SVGAGI. The CDR3 sequence is 13 residues long. The CDR3 DNA sequence: TGTGCCAGCAGTCGTCGACAGGGGTATGAGCAGTTCTTC. It is translated as CASSRRQGYEQFF.

The chain employs TRBV6-1 and TRBJ1-5; 9 positions agree with TRBD1. The junction had 10 bases not matched to a gene; V was cut back by 4 bases and J by 6 bases. This CDR3 comprises 16 residues. Germline V CDR1 and CDR2: MNHNS, SASEGT. This CDR3 reads CASSVPTGGYGQPQHF. CDR3 nucleotide sequence: TGTGCCAGCAGTGTTCCGACAGGGGGGTACGGTCAGCCCCAGCATTTT.

This sequence joins TRBV27 and TRBJ1-4; 9 bases map to TRBD1. The CDR3 runs to 16 residues. The ends lost 3 bases at V and 10 bases at J; junction bases unmatched: 12. The germline V gene has CDR1 MNHEY and CDR2 SMNVEV (reference sequence). Written as DNA, the CDR3 is TGTGCCAGCAGTTTTACGTCGGGACAGGGATACGTAAAACTGTTTTTT. Its protein is CASSFTSGQGYVKLFF. Complete variable domain (other parts from reference TRBV27 and TRBJ1-4): EAQVTQNPRYLITVTGKKLTVTCSQNMNHEYMSWYRQDPGLGLRQIYYSMNVEVTDKGDVPEGYKVSRKEKRNFPLILESPSPNQTSLYFCASSFTSGQGYVKLFFGSGTQLSVL.

The gene calls are TRBV18 and TRBJ1-6; D is uncertain. Germline-derived CDR1 and CDR2 are KGHSH and LQKENI. The CDR3 length is 14 residues. Trimming removed 1 base from V and 6 bases from J, with 7 bases in between. The CDR3 here is CASSPRAVNSPLHF. For the CDR3, the DNA is TGTGCCAGCTCACCACGGGCAGTTAATTCACCCCTCCACTTT.

The chain has TRBV5-1 and TRBJ2-2, with TRBD1 matching 7 bases. Germline CDR1 and CDR2: SGHRS and YFSETQ. There are 14 residues in the CDR3. V shed 1 base and J 7 bases; nucleotides not matched to a gene: 4. Here the CDR3 reads CASSLHRGDGELFF. Written as DNA, the CDR3 is TGCGCCAGCAGCTTGCACAGGGGTGACGGGGAGCTGTTTTTT.

The gene calls are TRBV7-2 and TRBJ2-7; TRBD1 agrees at 11 bases. The CDR3 is made up of 14 amino acids. The V and J ends lost 5 bases and 5 bases, in that order; junction bases with no gene match: 5. Germline loops: CDR1 SGHTA, CDR2 FQGNSA. DNA for the CDR3: TGTGCCAGCAGCCCTCGGACAGGGGGCCACGAGCAGTACTTC. Its protein product is CASSPRTGGHEQYF.

The genes are TRBV28 and TRBJ1-5; D perhaps matches TRBD1 (5 bases). The germline CDR1 and CDR2 sequences are MDHEN and SYDVKM. CDR3 length: 14 amino acids. V was cut by 6 bases and J by 2 bases, with 11 bases left in between. The CDR3 loop reads CASSPGGGNQPQHF. The CDR3 DNA follows: TGTGCCAGCAGCCCCGGGGGGGGCAATCAGCCCCAGCATTTT.

The chain combines TRBV28 with TRBJ1-1; D is possibly TRBD1 (6 bases). V lost 2 bases and J 10 bases, leaving 20 bases between the germline ends. The CDR3 consists of 15 residues. Germline CDR1 MDHEN, CDR2 SYDVKM. CDR3 nucleotides: TGTGCCAGCAGTTTAAATGGCGGGGGGCGGTTGGGAGCTTTCTTT. Residues: CASSLNGGGRLGAFF.

This clone was found a few times. The chain is built from TRBV7-3 and TRBJ2-3, with 7 nucleotides matching TRBD1. V gave up 5 bases and J gave up 2 bases; unmatched junction bases: 10. Germline V gives CDR1 SGHTA, CDR2 FQGTGA. This CDR3 is 16 amino acids long. CDR3 nucleotides: TGTGCCAGCAGCCTCCGTCCGGGACAGTCCACAGATACGCAGTATTTT. Translation: CASSLRPGQSTDTQYF.

DNA for the CDR3: TGTGCCAGTAGTAAGGAGGACACGACCTTTGGTGTAGCTTTCTTT. The encoded protein is CASSKEDTTFGVAFF. The chain carries TRBV19 and TRBJ1-1, with D maybe TRBD1 (5 bases). In germline, CDR1 is LNHDA, CDR2 SQIVND (reference sequence). CDR3 length: 15 residues. Trimming cost V 4 bases and J 10 bases, with 22 bases left between them.